Following are 30 T cell receptor beta chains from one sample sequenced in a study of long-term antiretroviral therapy in people with HIV (dated 2022 in TCRdb). The immunoSEQ hsTCRB v3.0 assay was used at survey level resolution to sequence the TRB variable region. As stored in TCRdb, this immuneACCESS dataset retains in-frame rearrangements with V and J assigned. A fraction of the clones does not appear; measured against another copy, unresolved V genes explain less than half of the discrepancy, and the remainder lacks a known reason. Recorded for this sample are under 20,000 clones; 78% of them occurred a single time. Clones ranked in the top ten supply about 13% of the sample. Sequencing was performed on unsorted PBMCs, taken 0.3 years after starting antiretroviral therapy. The origin of the receptors is a woman in her fifties or sixties with HIV.

The J gene is TRBJ2-1, the V gene TRBV7-9; D is possibly TRBD1 (6 bases). The germline gives CDR1 SEHNR, CDR2 FQNEAQ (reference sequence). The CDR3 consists of 16 residues. With 2 bases removed from V and 4 bases from J, the gap between germline ends came to 15 bases. The CDR3 is CASSLIGQIPYNEQFF. The CDR3 DNA sequence: TGTGCCAGCAGCTTAATTGGACAGATACCGTACAATGAGCAGTTCTTC.

This clone was seen a single time. The gene calls are TRBV7-4 and TRBJ1-5; unclear D gene. The CDR3 length is 13 residues. The V end was cut by 1 base, the J end by 0 bases, with 1 base between. Germline V gene data show CDR1 as SGHVT and CDR2 as SQSDAQ. The CDR3 DNA sequence: TGTGCCAGCAGCTTAGATAGCAATCAGCCCCAGCATTTT. Encoded protein: CASSLDSNQPQHF.

The V gene is TRBV7-3, the J gene TRBJ2-1; no reliable D call. Germline V gives CDR1 SGHTA, CDR2 FQGTGA. V gave up 2 bases and J gave up 0 bases, with 2 bases separating them. The CDR3 loop spans 13 amino acids. The CDR3 loop reads CASSLDSYNEQFF. For the CDR3, the DNA is TGTGCCAGCAGCTTAGACTCCTACAATGAGCAGTTCTTC.

The rearrangement links TRBV27 to TRBJ2-5, with 10 positions matching TRBD2. Germline V gene lookup returns CDR1 MNHEY and CDR2 SMNVEV (reference sequence). V trimming: 2 bases; J trimming: 2 bases; junction bases outside the gene matches: 8. The CDR3 sequence is 17 residues long. The chain's CDR3 is CASSLRSASGGQETQYF. As DNA, the CDR3 is TGTGCCAGCAGTTTAAGGTCCGCTAGCGGGGGACAAGAGACCCAGTACTTC.

The chain has TRBV7-8 and TRBJ1-6, with D possibly TRBD1 on 6 matching bases. The germline V and J ends were trimmed by 7 bases and 10 bases, with 14 bases remaining between them. Germline V gives CDR1 SGHVS, CDR2 FQNEAQ. There are 13 residues in the CDR3. As DNA, the CDR3 is TGTGCCAGCAACGAGGGGGGCAAATCACCCCTCCACTTT. Translating gives CASNEGGKSPLHF.

The chain links TRBV15 to TRBJ1-4; a possible D gene is TRBD1 (5 bases). Germline CDR1 LNHNV, CDR2 YYDKDF (reference sequence). The CDR3 is made up of 14 amino acids. V was pared by 3 bases and J by 8 bases, with 13 bases between. CDR3 sequence: CATSRGLGLEKLFF. DNA of the CDR3: TGTGCCACCAGCAGGGGACTAGGTTTGGAAAAACTGTTTTTT.

This clone was counted between two and nine times. The V call is TRBV7-8, the J call TRBJ1-6; D gene ambiguous. Germline V gives CDR1 SGHVS, CDR2 FQNEAQ. Trimming left V 2 bases short and J 7 bases short, with 9 bases between. This CDR3 region has 14 residues. CDR3 sequence (DNA): TGTGCCAGCAGCTTAAATGAACAAAATTCACCCCTCCACTTT. Translation gives CASSLNEQNSPLHF.

The chain combines TRBV18 with TRBJ2-5, with D possibly being TRBD2 (6 bases). V shed 1 base and J shed 4 bases, with 16 bases lying between them. Looked up from germline, CDR1 is KGHSH and CDR2 is LQKENI. The CDR3 totals 16 residues. The CDR3: CASSPRDFGSGETQYF. The CDR3 DNA follows: TGTGCCAGCTCACCACGGGACTTTGGCTCGGGAGAGACCCAGTACTTC. The full variable domain, with the rest looked up from reference TRBV18 and TRBJ2-5, is NAGVMQNPRHLVRRRGQEARLRCSPMKGHSHVYWYRQLPEEGLKFMVYLQKENIIDESGMPKERFSAEFPKEGPSILRIQQVVRGDSAAYFCASSPRDFGSGETQYFGPGTRLLVL.

J is TRBJ2-7 and V is TRBV11-2; D perhaps matches TRBD1 (6 bases). Between the trimmed V and J ends, which lost 5 bases and 1 base, there was a span of 9 bases. Germline assignment: CDR1 SGHAT and CDR2 FQNNGV. The CDR3 covers 13 residues. The CDR3 coding sequence is TGTGCCAGCAGCCCCGGACAGTCCTACGAGCAGTACGTC. This sequence encodes CASSPGQSYEQYV.

CDR3 protein: CASSLTSSYNSPLHF. DNA for the CDR3: TGTGCCAGCAGCTTAACGAGCTCCTATAATTCACCCCTCCACTTT. The J gene is TRBJ1-6, the V gene TRBV7-3; D gene unclear. Germline values: CDR1 SGHTA, CDR2 FQGTGA. V lost 0 bases to trimming and J lost 0 bases, with 3 bases between them. The CDR3 is 15 residues long.

V and J are TRBV2 and TRBJ2-3; 14 bases are a match to TRBD2. The CDR3 is 15 residues long. In germline, CDR1 is SNHLY, CDR2 FYNNEI. Trimming removed 6 bases from V and 9 bases from J; junction bases left unmatched: 8. This CDR3 reads CASRETSGGAVTQYF. In DNA form, the CDR3 reads TGTGCCAGCAGGGAGACTAGCGGGGGGGCCGTCACGCAGTATTTT.

The genes are TRBV5-8 and TRBJ1-3, with D tentatively TRBD1 (5 bases). The CDR3 is 15 amino acids. The ends were cut back, 1 base at V and 4 bases at J, with 12 bases in the middle. CDR1 SGHTS and CDR2 YDEGEE come from the germline V gene. The CDR3 loop is CASSLRAGKGNTIYF. CDR3 sequence (DNA): TGTGCCAGCAGCTTGAGGGCAGGGAAAGGAAACACCATATATTTT.

The gene calls are TRBV19 and TRBJ1-1; possibly TRBD1 for D (6 bases). Germline-derived CDR1 and CDR2 are LNHDA and SQIVND (reference sequence). CDR3 length: 11 residues. Trimming removed 7 bases at V and 8 bases at J, with 11 bases between. The CDR3 loop reads CASKQGREAFF. In DNA, the CDR3 is TGTGCCAGTAAACAGGGCAGGGAAGCTTTCTTT.

This chain uses TRBV13 with TRBJ2-7; 8 positions match TRBD2. The J segment lost 4 bases and the V segment lost 5 bases, leaving 13 bases of the junction unmatched. The germline V gene encodes CDR1 PRHDT and CDR2 FYEKMQ (reference sequence). CDR3 length equals 16 residues. CDR3 DNA sequence: TGTGCCAGCAGCCAATCGGGAGGGGTAGGTACTTACGAGCAGTACTTC. This translates into CASSQSGGVGTYEQYF. The whole variable domain, remainder taken from reference TRBV13 and TRBJ2-7, is AAGVIQSPRHLIKEKRETATLKCYPIPRHDTVYWYQQGPGQDPQFLISFYEKMQSDKGSIPDRFSAQQFSDYHSELNMSSLELGDSALYFCASSQSGGVGTYEQYFGPGTRLTVT.

This chain joins TRBV5-1 and TRBJ2-1; D remains ambiguous. Trimming pared 0 bases from V and 6 bases from J, leaving 4 bases between. Germline CDR1 and CDR2: SGHRS and YFSETQ. The CDR3 runs to 12 residues. CDR3 nucleotide sequence: TGCGCCAGCAGCTTGGACTCCAATGAGCAGTTCTTC. The encoded protein is CASSLDSNEQFF.

The V call is TRBV19, the J call TRBJ2-1; 7 positions match TRBD1. Trimming took 7 bases from V and 10 from J; bases not matched to a gene: 10. Germline-derived CDR1 and CDR2 are LNHDA and SQIVND (reference sequence). This CDR3 is 13 amino acids long. The CDR3: CASNDINRGEQFF. CDR3 in DNA: TGTGCCAGTAACGACATTAACAGGGGCGAGCAGTTCTTC.

This chain links TRBV6-6 with TRBJ2-7; TRBD1 matches 8 bases. CDR3 size: 14 residues. The germline V gene has CDR1 MNHNY and CDR2 SVGAGI (reference sequence). J gave up 3 bases and V 8 bases, and 9 bases lay outside the gene matches. CDR3 residues: CASSGQGNFYEQYV. The DNA of the CDR3 is TGTGCCAGCTCCGGACAGGGAAACTTCTACGAGCAGTACGTC.

This chain uses TRBV18 with TRBJ1-4, with TRBD1 matching over 7 bases. Germline CDR1 and CDR2: KGHSH and LQKENI. V dropped 3 bases and J dropped 3; count of bases not matched to a gene: 4. The CDR3 spans 15 residues. The DNA for the CDR3 is TGTGCCAGCTCACCGACAGGGCCTCCTAATGAAAAACTGTTTTTT. Amino acid sequence: CASSPTGPPNEKLFF.

In its sample, this clone was seen once. The chain is built from TRBV19 and TRBJ1-3; no clear D gene. There are 13 residues in the CDR3. The germline V gene has CDR1 LNHDA and CDR2 SQIVND (reference sequence). Trimming took 6 bases from V and 1 from J, leaving 7 bases between them. Written as DNA, the CDR3 is TGTGCCAGTAGCACGCGGTCTGGAAACACCATATATTTT. Translating gives CASSTRSGNTIYF.

The rearrangement joins TRBV5-1 to TRBJ2-3; D not certain. Germline loops: CDR1 SGHRS, CDR2 YFSETQ. This CDR3 contains 16 residues. Trimming stripped 0 bases from V and 3 bases from J, with 14 bases between. This chain's CDR3 is CASSLAIRLRTDTQYF. The CDR3, as DNA: TGCGCCAGCAGCTTGGCAATAAGACTCAGGACAGATACGCAGTATTTT. Full variable domain (missing parts from reference TRBV5-1 and TRBJ2-3): KAGVTQTPRYLIKTRGQQVTLSCSPISGHRSVSWYQQTPGQGLQFLFEYFSETQRNKGNFPGRFSGRQFSNSRSEMNVSTLELGDSALYLCASSLAIRLRTDTQYFGPGTRLTVL.

The sample holds a few counts of this clone. The V call is TRBV25-1, the J call TRBJ1-1, with TRBD1 identical over 12 bases. This CDR3 spans 17 amino acids. Germline V gene lookup returns CDR1 MGHDK and CDR2 SYGVNS. J was trimmed by 5 bases and V by 3 bases; bases with no gene match: 10. The CDR3 spells CASSEPGTGGARTEAFF. In nucleotides, the CDR3 is TGTGCCAGCAGTGAGCCGGGGACAGGGGGCGCAAGGACTGAAGCTTTCTTT.

The rearrangement links TRBV7-9 to TRBJ2-2, with 12 bases lining up with TRBD2. Germline CDR1 reads SEHNR; CDR2 reads FQNEAQ (reference sequence). The CDR3 totals 17 residues. The J segment lost 5 bases and the V segment lost 4 bases, leaving 8 bases of the junction unmatched. DNA for the CDR3: TGTGCCAGCAGCTCGATTCTAGCGGGGGGGCATACCGGGGAGCTGTTTTTT. Translation: CASSSILAGGHTGELFF. The full variable domain, with the rest looked up from reference TRBV7-9 and TRBJ2-2, is DTGVSQNPRHKITKRGQNVTFRCDPISEHNRLYWYRQTLGQGPEFLTYFQNEAQLEKSRLLSDRFSAERPKGSFSTLEIQRTEQGDSAMYLCASSSILAGGHTGELFFGEGSRLTVL.

The chain is built from TRBV7-9 and TRBJ2-5; D is uncertain. This CDR3 is 14 amino acids long. Per germline, CDR1 SEHNR and CDR2 FQNEAQ (reference sequence). V was pared by 1 base and J by 2 bases, with 8 bases between. The CDR3 bases are TGTGCCAGCAGCTTAGTGGGCCGGCAAGAGACCCAGTACTTC. It encodes CASSLVGRQETQYF.

The CDR3 bases are TGCGCCAGCAGCCGCCTACAGGGGGGAGGTGGAAACACCATATATTTT. It translates to CASSRLQGGGGNTIYF. V gene TRBV4-1 combines with J gene TRBJ1-3, with 8 bases lining up with TRBD1. The CDR3 spans 16 residues. Germline V lookup: CDR1 MGHRA, CDR2 YSYEKL. After removal of 4 bases from V and 3 bases from J, the junction contained 8 bases not matched to a gene.

This rearrangement joins TRBV11-3 to TRBJ2-1; 8 bases are shared with TRBD2. Germline V CDR1 and CDR2: SGHNT, YENEEA. There are 15 residues in the CDR3. J lost 4 bases, V lost 4 bases, and 6 bases had no gene match. The CDR3 loop is CASSSGRGGYNEQFF. CDR3 bases: TGTGCCAGCAGCTCCGGGAGGGGGGGATACAATGAGCAGTTCTTC.

The J gene is TRBJ2-7, the V gene TRBV5-6; a weak D match, TRBD1 (5 bases). Trimming removed 0 bases at V and 6 bases at J, with 13 bases between. Germline CDR1 SGHDT, CDR2 YYEEEE. There are 14 residues in the CDR3. The CDR3 loop reads CASSLVQGIAEQYF. CDR3 nucleotide sequence: TGTGCCAGCAGCTTGGTTCAGGGTATAGCCGAGCAGTACTTC.

The V and J genes are TRBV2 and TRBJ2-1, with D maybe TRBD2 (6 bases). This CDR3 is built from 13 residues. Germline-derived CDR1 and CDR2 are SNHLY and FYNNEI. V lost 7 bases and J lost 5, with 12 bases in between. The CDR3 sequence: CASIPGGNNEQFF. The DNA for the CDR3 is TGTGCCAGCATACCGGGCGGGAACAATGAGCAGTTCTTC.

The V call is TRBV5-1, the J call TRBJ2-5; D remains ambiguous. There are 11 residues in the CDR3. Per the germline V gene, CDR1 is SGHRS and CDR2 is YFSETQ. V shed 2 bases and J shed 9 bases, with 8 bases lying between them. The CDR3 coding sequence is TGCGCCAGCAGCTTCGCCCAGGCCCAGTACTTC. Protein: CASSFAQAQYF.

The chain links TRBV6-1 to TRBJ1-1, with unresolved D. The CDR3 consists of 14 residues. Germline CDR1 is MNHNS and CDR2 is SASEGT. V dropped 3 bases and J dropped 1 base, with 9 bases sitting between them. The CDR3 coding sequence is TGTGCCAGCAGTGAGGCAGCCCGGAACACTGAAGCTTTCTTT. Translating it yields CASSEAARNTEAFF.

The rearrangement joins TRBV19 to TRBJ2-3, with D possibly matching TRBD1 (5 bases). The ends were cut back, 3 bases at V and 6 bases at J, with 10 bases in the middle. The CDR3 consists of 13 residues. Germline V gene sequence: CDR1 LNHDA, CDR2 SQIVND (reference sequence). CDR3 residues: CASSIARADTQYF. As DNA, the CDR3 is TGTGCCAGTAGTATTGCCAGGGCGGATACGCAGTATTTT.